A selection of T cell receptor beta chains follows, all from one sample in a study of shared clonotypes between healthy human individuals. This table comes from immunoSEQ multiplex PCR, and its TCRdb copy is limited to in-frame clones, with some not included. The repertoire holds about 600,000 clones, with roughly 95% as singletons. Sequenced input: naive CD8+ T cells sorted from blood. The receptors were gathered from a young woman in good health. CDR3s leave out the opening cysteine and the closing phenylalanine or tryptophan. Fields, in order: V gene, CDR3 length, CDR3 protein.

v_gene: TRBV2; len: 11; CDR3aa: ASNGGRGYEQF
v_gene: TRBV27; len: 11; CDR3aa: ASSLRKTYEQY
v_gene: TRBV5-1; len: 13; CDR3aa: ASSLGTGGSYEQY
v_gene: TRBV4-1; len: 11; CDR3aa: ASSQGLGREQF
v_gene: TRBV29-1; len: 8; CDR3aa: SVQGYEAF
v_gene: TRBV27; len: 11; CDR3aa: ASSLGGGYEQY
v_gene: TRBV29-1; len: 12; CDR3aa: SVDGQGPTWGYT
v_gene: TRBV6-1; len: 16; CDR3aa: ASSDWTSGRAFFYEQY
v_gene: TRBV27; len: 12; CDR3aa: ASSLSQGGNGYT
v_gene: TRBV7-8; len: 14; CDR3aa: ASSFSEYGSNQPQH
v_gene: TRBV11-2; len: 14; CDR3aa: ASSPAGTTLRNEQF
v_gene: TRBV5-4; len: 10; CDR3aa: ASSSGTDTQY
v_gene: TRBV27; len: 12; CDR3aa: ASSFGVANYGYT
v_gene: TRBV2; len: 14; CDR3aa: ASSERNGGPDYEQY
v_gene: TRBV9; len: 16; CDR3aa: ASSSVSTSWSSYNEQF
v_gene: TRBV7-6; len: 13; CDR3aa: ASSTGTSSYNEQF
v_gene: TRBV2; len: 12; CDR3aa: ASSGFGGYYGYT
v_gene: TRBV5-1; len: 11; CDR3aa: ASSLGTGYEQY
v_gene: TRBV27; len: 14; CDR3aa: VSIPTGGTSSYEQY
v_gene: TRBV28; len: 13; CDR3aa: ASSLGGVSADTQY
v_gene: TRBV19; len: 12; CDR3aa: ASSIGWGATEAF
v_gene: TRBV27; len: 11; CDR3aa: ASSLVGGYEQY
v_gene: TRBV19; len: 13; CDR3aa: ASSIESGATGELF
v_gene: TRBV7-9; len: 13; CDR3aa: ASSSTGEINEKLF
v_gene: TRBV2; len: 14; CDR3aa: ASSGLLAVTYNEQF
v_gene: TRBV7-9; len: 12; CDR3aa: ASSSQGSNQPQH
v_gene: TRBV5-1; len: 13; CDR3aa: ASSLGWGSTDTQY
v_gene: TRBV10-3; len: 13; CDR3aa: AISEDRSSYNEQF
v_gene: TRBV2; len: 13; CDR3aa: ASSSGDSSTDTQY
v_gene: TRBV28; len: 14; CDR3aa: ASSWRGLSSYNEQF
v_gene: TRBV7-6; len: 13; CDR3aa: ASSPVIGSNQPQH
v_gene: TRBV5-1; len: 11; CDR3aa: ASSLAGRSTIY
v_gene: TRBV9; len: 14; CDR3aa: ASSVLPGAVSNEQY
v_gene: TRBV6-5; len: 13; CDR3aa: ATGPPGGPSYEQY
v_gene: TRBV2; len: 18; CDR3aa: ASSEQLGTSGGRGTDTQY
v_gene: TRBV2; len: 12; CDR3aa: ASSEGRNNQPQH
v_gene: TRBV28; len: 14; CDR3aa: ASSQNYDRGWKTQY
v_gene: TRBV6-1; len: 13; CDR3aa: ASSERDYSNQPQH
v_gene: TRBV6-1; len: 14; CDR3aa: ASSVLRAGQGYGYT
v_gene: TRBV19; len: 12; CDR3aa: ASSIRDSNQPQH
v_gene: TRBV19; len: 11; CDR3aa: ASSIGHAYEQY